The 10 T cell receptor beta chains listed next were all sequenced from one sample in a study of CD8+ T cells in alopecia areata. Reverse transcription of extracted RNA yielded cDNA, which provided the sequencing template. Only in-frame clones appear in the TCRdb table, and some are missing; sequencing was by immunoSEQ multiplex PCR. There are approximately 98,000 clones in the sample; under 65% occur only once, and 20% to 30% lies in the top ten. Sequencing used NKG2D-low CD8+ T cells sorted from blood. The receptor set was obtained from a human donor with alopecia areata.

The chain uses TRBV9 and TRBJ1-5; D remains unclear. The CDR3 has 13 residues. V was clipped by 5 bases and J by 5 bases, with 11 bases between them. The germline gives CDR1 SGDLS, CDR2 YYNGEE. DNA for the CDR3: TGTGCCAGCAGTAGAAGTTACGATCAGCCCCAGCATTTT. It codes for CASSRSYDQPQHF.

This clone was found a few times. This chain uses TRBV6-1 with TRBJ2-7; D not resolved. V dropped 7 bases and J dropped 6 bases, with 13 bases sitting between them. CDR1 and CDR2 from the germline V gene are MNHNS and SASEGT. CDR3 length equals 12 residues. CDR3 residues: CASKGTVSEQYF. CDR3 DNA: TGTGCCAGCAAGGGTACCGTTTCCGAGCAGTACTTC.

The V and J genes are TRBV13 and TRBJ2-7; D is unresolved. V lost 1 base to trimming and J lost 1 base, with 5 bases between them. The CDR3 runs 13 residues. Per germline, CDR1 PRHDT and CDR2 FYEKMQ (reference sequence). The CDR3 nucleotides read TGTGCCAGCAGCTTAGAGAGGTCCTACGAGCAGTACTTC. This encodes CASSLERSYEQYF. Full variable domain (outside the CDR3, taken from reference TRBV13 and TRBJ2-7): AAGVIQSPRHLIKEKRETATLKCYPIPRHDTVYWYQQGPGQDPQFLISFYEKMQSDKGSIPDRFSAQQFSDYHSELNMSSLELGDSALYFCASSLERSYEQYFGPGTRLTVT.

The chain has TRBV28 and TRBJ1-5; D unclear. CDR3 length: 12 amino acids. Trimming removed 6 bases from V and 7 bases from J, with 10 bases in between. Germline values: CDR1 MDHEN, CDR2 SYDVKM. As DNA, the CDR3 is TGTGCCAGCAGGGACTTTGACCAGCCCCAGCATTTT. This translates into CASRDFDQPQHF.

This chain joins TRBV6-5 and TRBJ2-1, with D maybe TRBD2 (6 bases). Germline V lookup: CDR1 MNHEY, CDR2 SVGAGI. Trimming removed 4 bases at V and 0 bases at J, with 13 bases between. The CDR3 has 16 residues. CDR3 sequence: CASSLTGTYSYNEQFF. The CDR3 DNA sequence: TGTGCCAGCAGTTTAACCGGGACTTACTCCTACAATGAGCAGTTCTTC.

The chain links TRBV5-4 to TRBJ2-2; 7 nucleotides match TRBD2. Germline V gives CDR1 SGHNT, CDR2 YYREEE (reference sequence). Trimming at V came to 2 bases and at J to 6 bases, leaving 7 bases not matched to a gene. The CDR3 is 15 residues long. The CDR3 nucleotides are TGTGCCAGCAGCTTAAGCGGGATGGTAGCCGGGGAGCTGTTTTTT. This sequence encodes CASSLSGMVAGELFF. The full variable domain, its missing parts supplied by reference TRBV5-4 and TRBJ2-2, is ETGVTQSPTHLIKTRGQQVTLRCSSQSGHNTVSWYQQALGQGPQFIFQYYREEENGRGNFPPRFSGLQFPNYSSELNVNALELDDSALYLCASSLSGMVAGELFFGEGSRLTVL.

This clone was detected only a few times. The chain combines TRBV2 with TRBJ2-5; 12 positions match TRBD2. The trim removed 6 bases at V and 5 bases at J, leaving 7 bases unmatched. The CDR3 extends over 15 amino acids. CDR1 and CDR2 (germline): SNHLY, FYNNEI. Here the CDR3 DNA reads TGTGCCAGCAGCGACAGACTAGCGGGAGATGAGACCCAGTACTTC. Amino acids: CASSDRLAGDETQYF.

Only a few counts were recorded for this clone. CDR3 residues: CASSLAGQPQHF. CDR3 sequence (DNA): TGTGCCAGCAGCTTGGCCGGTCAGCCCCAGCATTTT. The chain uses TRBV5-6 and TRBJ1-5; D gene uncertain. Germline V lookup: CDR1 SGHDT, CDR2 YYEEEE. V gave up 0 bases and J gave up 6 bases, with 4 bases separating them. The length of the CDR3 is 12 residues. The whole variable domain, remainder taken from reference TRBV5-6 and TRBJ1-5, is DAGVTQSPTHLIKTRGQQVTLRCSPKSGHDTVSWYQQALGQGPQFIFQYYEEEERQRGNFPDRFSGHQFPNYSSELNVNALLLGDSALYLCASSLAGQPQHFGDGTRLSIL.

CDR3 sequence reads: CASSQEGTMNTEAFF. As DNA, the CDR3 is TGTGCCAGCAGCCAAGAGGGGACAATGAACACTGAAGCTTTCTTT. This sequence joins TRBV4-2 and TRBJ1-1, with a tentative D call TRBD1 (6 bases). The germline V and J ends were trimmed by 0 bases and 0 bases, with 8 bases remaining between them. This CDR3 is built from 15 residues. From germline, CDR1 is LGHNA and CDR2 YNFKEQ.

This rearrangement joins TRBV2 to TRBJ1-1, with D unclear. Germline CDR1 reads SNHLY; CDR2 reads FYNNEI. V shed 6 bases and J shed 4 bases, with 9 bases lying between them. The CDR3 sequence is 12 residues long. The CDR3 DNA sequence: TGTGCCAGCAGAGGCGGGTCCACTGAAGCTTTCTTT. This codes for CASRGGSTEAFF. Full variable domain (missing parts from reference TRBV2 and TRBJ1-1): EPEVTQTPSHQVTQMGQEVILRCVPISNHLYFYWYRQILGQKVEFLVSFYNNEISEKSEIFDDQFSVERPDGSNFTLKIRSTKLEDSAMYFCASRGGSTEAFFGQGTRLTVV.